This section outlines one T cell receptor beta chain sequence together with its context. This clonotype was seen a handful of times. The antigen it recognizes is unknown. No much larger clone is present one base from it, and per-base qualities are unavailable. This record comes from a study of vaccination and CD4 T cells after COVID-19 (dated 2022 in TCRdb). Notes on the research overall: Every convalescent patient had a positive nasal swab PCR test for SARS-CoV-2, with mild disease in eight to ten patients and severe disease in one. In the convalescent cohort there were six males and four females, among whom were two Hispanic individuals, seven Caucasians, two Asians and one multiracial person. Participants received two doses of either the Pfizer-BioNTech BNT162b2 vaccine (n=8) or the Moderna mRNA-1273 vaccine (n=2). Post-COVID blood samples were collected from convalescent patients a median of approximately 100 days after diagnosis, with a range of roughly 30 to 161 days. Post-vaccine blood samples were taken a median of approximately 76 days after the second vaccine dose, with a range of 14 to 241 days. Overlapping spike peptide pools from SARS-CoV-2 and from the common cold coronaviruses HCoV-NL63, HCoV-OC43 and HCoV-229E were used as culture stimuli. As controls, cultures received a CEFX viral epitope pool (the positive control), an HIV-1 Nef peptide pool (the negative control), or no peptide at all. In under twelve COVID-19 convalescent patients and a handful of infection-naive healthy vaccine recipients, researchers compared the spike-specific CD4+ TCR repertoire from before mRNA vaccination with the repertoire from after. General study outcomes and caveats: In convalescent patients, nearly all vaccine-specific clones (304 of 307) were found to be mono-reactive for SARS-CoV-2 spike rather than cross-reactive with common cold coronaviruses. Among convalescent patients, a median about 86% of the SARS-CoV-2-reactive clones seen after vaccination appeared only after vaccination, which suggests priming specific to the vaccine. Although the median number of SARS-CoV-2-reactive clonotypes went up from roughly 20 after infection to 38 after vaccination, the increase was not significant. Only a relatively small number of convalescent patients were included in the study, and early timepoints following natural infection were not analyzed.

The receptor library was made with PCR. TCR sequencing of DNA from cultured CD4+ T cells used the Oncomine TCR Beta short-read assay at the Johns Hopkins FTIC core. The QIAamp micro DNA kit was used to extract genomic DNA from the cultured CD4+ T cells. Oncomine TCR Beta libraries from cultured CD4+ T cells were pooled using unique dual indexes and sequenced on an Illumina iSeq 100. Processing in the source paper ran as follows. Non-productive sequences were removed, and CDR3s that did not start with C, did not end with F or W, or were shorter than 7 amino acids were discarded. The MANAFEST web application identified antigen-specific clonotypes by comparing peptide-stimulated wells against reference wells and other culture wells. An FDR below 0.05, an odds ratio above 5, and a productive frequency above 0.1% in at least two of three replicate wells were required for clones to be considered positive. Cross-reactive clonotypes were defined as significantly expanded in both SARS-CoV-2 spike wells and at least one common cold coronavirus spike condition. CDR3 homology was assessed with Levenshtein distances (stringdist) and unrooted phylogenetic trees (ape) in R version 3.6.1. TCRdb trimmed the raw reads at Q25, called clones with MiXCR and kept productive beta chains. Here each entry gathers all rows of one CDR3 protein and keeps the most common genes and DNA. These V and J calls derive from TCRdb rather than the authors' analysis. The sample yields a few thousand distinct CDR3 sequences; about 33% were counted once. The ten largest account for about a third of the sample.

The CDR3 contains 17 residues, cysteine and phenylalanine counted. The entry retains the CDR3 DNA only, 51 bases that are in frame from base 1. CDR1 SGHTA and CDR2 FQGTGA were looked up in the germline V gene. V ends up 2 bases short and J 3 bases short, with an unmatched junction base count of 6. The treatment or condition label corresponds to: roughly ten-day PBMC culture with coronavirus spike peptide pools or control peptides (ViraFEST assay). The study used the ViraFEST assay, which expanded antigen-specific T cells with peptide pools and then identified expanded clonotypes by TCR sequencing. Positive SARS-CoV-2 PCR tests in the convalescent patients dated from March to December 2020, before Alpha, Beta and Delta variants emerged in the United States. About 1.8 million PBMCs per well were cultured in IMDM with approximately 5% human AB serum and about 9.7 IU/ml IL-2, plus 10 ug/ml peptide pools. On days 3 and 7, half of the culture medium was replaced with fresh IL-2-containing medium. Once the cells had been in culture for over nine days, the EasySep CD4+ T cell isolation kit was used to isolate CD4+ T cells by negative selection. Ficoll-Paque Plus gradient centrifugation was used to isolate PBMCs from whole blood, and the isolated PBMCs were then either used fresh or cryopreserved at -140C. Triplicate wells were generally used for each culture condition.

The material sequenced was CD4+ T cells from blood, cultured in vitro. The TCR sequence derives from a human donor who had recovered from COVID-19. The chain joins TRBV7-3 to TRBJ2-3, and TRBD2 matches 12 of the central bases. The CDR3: CASSLWSLAGGTDTQYF. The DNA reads TGTGCCAGCAGCTTATGGTCGCTAGCGGGGGGGACAGATACGCAGTATTTT.